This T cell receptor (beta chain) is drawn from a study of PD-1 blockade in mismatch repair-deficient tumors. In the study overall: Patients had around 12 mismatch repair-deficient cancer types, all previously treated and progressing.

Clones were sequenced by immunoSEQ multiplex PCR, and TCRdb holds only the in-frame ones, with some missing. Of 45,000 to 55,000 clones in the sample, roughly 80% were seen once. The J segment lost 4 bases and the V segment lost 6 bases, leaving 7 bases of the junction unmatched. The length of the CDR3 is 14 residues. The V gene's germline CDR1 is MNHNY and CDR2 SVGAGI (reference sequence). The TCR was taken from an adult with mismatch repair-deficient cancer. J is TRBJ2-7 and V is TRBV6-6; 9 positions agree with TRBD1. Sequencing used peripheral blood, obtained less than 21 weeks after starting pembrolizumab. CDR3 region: CASSGGQGTYEQYF. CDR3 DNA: TGTGCCAGCAGCGGGGGACAGGGTACATACGAGCAGTACTTC.